This T cell receptor beta chain was observed in a study of blood T cell repertoires in COVID-19. Study context: The United States, Italy and Spain were the sources of the acute and convalescent COVID-19 samples.

In germline, CDR1 is MNHEY, CDR2 SVGAGI. The V gene lost 2 bases and the J gene lost 7 bases, with 17 bases spanning the gap. The CDR3 has 15 amino acids. In the original analysis: Nucleated cell number was recorded as an estimate derived from reference gene primer amplification. Some clones are missing from TCRdb's copy, which holds only in-frame ones; the method was immunoSEQ multiplex PCR. Clonal size and the V and J genes are those of that table, whereas D and trimming came from the DNA. The table records 150,000 or so clones, around 87% of them present only once. This clone turned up a few times. The cohort comprised adults aged roughly 18 to 95 years residing in 20 to 30 US areas. A COVID-19 case was met by exposed participants within 2 weeks before study entry.

The TCR originated in a woman aged 40-49 years who had been exposed to COVID-19. The V call is TRBV6-5, the J call TRBJ1-2, with a weak D call TRBD1 (5 bases). Input material: PBMCs or T cells enriched from blood (not recorded which). CDR3 sequence reads: CASSYHRPQGGGYTF. The CDR3 DNA is TGTGCCAGCAGTTACCACCGGCCCCAGGGTGGTGGCTACACCTTC.